This T cell receptor beta chain was identified during a study of T cells in Graves' hyperthyroidism and ophthalmopathy. Points from the study as a whole: Blood also contained most expanded thyroid clonotypes above 0.001. Model predictions of ophthalmopathy came a median roughly 6.7 months before onset.

The CDR3 is 17 amino acids. The junction had 18 bases not matched to a gene; V was cut back by 8 bases and J by 6 bases. The germline V gene encodes CDR1 WSHSY and CDR2 SAAADI. Researchers amplified the TCR beta CDR3 regions from RNA transcripts. First-round RT-PCR of the TCR CDR3 relied on the HTBI primer set. TCRdb itself ran the multiplex PCR reads through MiXCR, one entry per CDR3 protein. In the table there are hundreds of thousands of distinct CDR3 sequences, 14% of which are singletons. Diagnostic assessment was based on clinical symptoms, serum thyroxine and TRAb, thyroid ultrasound and orbital computed tomography. PBMCs were derived from 9.5 to 10 ml fresh peripheral blood. This clonotype showed up many times. The antigen remains unidentified.

Specimen: blood. This clonotype was sampled from a woman between 50 and 59 years old with Graves' ophthalmopathy. The V gene is TRBV10-2, the J gene TRBJ2-2; 7 positions agree with TRBD1. The CDR3 spells CASPYSRQGPLPGELFF. The CDR3 nucleotides read TGCGCCAGCCCATATAGTAGACAGGGTCCCTTGCCCGGGGAGCTGTTTTTT.